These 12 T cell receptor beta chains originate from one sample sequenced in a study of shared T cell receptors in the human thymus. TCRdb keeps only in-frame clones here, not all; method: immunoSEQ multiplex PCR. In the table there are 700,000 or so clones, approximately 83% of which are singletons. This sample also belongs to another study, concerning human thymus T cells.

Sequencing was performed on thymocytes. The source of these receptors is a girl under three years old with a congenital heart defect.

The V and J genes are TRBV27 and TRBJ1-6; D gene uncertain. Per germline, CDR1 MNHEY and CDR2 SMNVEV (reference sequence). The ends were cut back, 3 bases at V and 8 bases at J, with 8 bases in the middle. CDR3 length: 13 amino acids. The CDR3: CASSFSLYSPLHF. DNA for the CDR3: TGTGCCAGCAGTTTTAGCCTGTATTCACCCCTCCACTTT.

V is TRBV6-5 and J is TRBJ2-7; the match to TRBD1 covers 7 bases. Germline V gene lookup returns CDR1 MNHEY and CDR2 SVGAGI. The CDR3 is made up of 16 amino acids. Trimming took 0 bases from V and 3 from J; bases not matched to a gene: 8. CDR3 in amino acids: CASSYSETGVDYEQYF. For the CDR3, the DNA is TGTGCCAGCAGTTACTCGGAAACAGGGGTAGACTACGAGCAGTACTTC.

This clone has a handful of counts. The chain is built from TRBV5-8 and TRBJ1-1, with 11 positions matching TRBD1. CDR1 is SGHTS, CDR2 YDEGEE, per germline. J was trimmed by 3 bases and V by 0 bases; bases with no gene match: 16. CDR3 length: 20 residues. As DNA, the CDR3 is TGTGCCAGCAGCTTGGCCCTCCCGGACAGGGGGCGGCGGGAGGACACTGAAGCTTTCTTT. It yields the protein CASSLALPDRGRREDTEAFF.

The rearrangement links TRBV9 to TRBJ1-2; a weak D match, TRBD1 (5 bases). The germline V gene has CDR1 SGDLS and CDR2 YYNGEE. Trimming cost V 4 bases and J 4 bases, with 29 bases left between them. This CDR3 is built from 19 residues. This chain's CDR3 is CASSPTPTGRAPFGYGYTF. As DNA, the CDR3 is TGTGCCAGCAGCCCTACGCCTACGGGCAGGGCCCCTTTCGGCTATGGCTACACCTTC.

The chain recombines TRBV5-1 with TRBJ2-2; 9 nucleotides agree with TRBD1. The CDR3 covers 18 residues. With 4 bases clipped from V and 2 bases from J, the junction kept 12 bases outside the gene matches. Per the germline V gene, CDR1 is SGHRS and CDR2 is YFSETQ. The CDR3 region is CASSEVRDRDSNTGELFF. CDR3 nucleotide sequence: TGCGCCAGCAGCGAGGTCCGGGACAGGGATTCAAACACCGGGGAGCTGTTTTTT.

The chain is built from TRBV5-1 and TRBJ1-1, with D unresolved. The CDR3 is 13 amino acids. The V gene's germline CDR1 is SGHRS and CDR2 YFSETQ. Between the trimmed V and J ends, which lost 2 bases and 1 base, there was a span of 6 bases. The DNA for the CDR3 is TGCGCCAGCAGCTTTGAGGGGAACACTGAAGCTTTCTTT. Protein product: CASSFEGNTEAFF.

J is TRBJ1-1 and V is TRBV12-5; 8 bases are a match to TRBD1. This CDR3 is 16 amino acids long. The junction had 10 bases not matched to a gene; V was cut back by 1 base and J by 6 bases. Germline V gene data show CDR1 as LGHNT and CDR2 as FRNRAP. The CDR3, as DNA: TGTGCTAGTGGTTTGGCCCTATACCCGGACAGGGCTGAAGCTTTCTTT. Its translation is CASGLALYPDRAEAFF.

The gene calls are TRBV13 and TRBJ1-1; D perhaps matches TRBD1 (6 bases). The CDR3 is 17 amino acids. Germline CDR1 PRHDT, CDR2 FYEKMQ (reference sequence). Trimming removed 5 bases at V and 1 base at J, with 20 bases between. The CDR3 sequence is CASSTQYSLRGNTEAFF. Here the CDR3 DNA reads TGTGCCAGCAGCACCCAATACTCGCTCAGGGGGAACACTGAAGCTTTCTTT.

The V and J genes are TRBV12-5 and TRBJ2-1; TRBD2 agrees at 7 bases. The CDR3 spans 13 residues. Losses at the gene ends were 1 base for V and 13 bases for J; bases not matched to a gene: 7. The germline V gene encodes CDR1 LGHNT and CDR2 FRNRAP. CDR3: CASGLDPSGKQFF. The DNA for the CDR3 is TGTGCTAGTGGTTTGGATCCAAGCGGGAAACAGTTCTTC.

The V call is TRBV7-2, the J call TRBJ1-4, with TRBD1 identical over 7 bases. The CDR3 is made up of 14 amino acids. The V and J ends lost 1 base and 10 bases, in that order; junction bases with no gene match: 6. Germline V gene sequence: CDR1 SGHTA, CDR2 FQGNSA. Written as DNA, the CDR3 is TGTGCCAGCAGCTTAGAGTACAGGGGTGGAAAACTGTTTTTT. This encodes CASSLEYRGGKLFF.

CDR3: CASSNWTGGNYEQYF. CDR3 nucleotide sequence: TGTGCCAGCAGTAACTGGACAGGGGGGAACTACGAGCAGTACTTC. The rearrangement links TRBV2 to TRBJ2-7, with 10 nucleotides matching TRBD1. Per the germline V gene, CDR1 is SNHLY and CDR2 is FYNNEI. The CDR3 has 15 residues. The V segment lost 5 bases and the J segment 3 bases; nucleotides outside the gene matches: 7.

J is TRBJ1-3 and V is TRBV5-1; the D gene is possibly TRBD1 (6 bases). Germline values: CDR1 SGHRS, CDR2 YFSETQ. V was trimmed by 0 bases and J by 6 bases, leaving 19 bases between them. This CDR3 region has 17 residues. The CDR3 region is CASSLASRGGKENTIYF. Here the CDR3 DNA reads TGCGCCAGCAGCTTGGCCTCCAGGGGTGGAAAGGAAAACACCATATATTTT.